This note documents a single T cell receptor beta chain sequence. Trimming cost V 0 bases and J 3 bases; bases outside gene matches: 3. This CDR3 has 15 amino acids. CDR1 is SGHDN and CDR2 is FVKESK in the germline V gene. These data come from a study of blood T cell repertoires in COVID-19. For the study at large: In each case, the material was cDNA or gDNA derived from T cells, B-cell-depleted T cells, or PBMCs.

In the authors' workflow: From reference gene primer amplification, estimates of nucleated cell counts were derived. Sequencing used immunoSEQ multiplex PCR; TCRdb keeps in-frame clones, though not all of them. V, J and clone size are those of that table, while D and trimming were read from the DNA. In the table there are tens of thousands of clones, around 83% of which are singletons. Sequencing input: peripheral blood. The source is a woman in her sixties or seventies with acute or convalescent COVID-19. V usage is TRBV14 and J usage is TRBJ1-2, with 8 nucleotides matching TRBD1. CDR3 nucleotide sequence: TGTGCCAGCAGCCAAGATGCAGGGGGCTACTATGGCTACACCTTC. Its translation: CASSQDAGGYYGYTF.